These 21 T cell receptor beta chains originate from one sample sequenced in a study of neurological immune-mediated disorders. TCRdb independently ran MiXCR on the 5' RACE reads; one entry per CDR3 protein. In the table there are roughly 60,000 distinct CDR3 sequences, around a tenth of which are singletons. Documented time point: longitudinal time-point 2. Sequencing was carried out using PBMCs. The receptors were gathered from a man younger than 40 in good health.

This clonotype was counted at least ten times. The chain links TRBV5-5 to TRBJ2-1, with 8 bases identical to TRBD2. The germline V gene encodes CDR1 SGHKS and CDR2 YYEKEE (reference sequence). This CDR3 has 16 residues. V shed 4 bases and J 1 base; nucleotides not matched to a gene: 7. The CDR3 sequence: CASSVLAGLSYNEQFF. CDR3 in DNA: TGTGCCAGCAGCGTCCTAGCGGGTCTTTCCTACAATGAGCAGTTCTTC.

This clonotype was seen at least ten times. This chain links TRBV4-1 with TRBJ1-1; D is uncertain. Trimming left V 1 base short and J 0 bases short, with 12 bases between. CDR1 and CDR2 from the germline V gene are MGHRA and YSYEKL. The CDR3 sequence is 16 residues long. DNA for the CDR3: TGCGCCAGCAGCCAAGGCCGGAGGCCCCTGAACACTGAAGCTTTCTTT. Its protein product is CASSQGRRPLNTEAFF.

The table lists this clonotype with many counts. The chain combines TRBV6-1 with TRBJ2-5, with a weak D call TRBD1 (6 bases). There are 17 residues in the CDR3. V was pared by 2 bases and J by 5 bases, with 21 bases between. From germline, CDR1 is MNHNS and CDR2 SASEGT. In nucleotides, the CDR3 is TGTGCCAGCAGTGAATACTTGAACTTAGGGGGAGTCGAGACCCAGTACTTC. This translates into CASSEYLNLGGVETQYF.

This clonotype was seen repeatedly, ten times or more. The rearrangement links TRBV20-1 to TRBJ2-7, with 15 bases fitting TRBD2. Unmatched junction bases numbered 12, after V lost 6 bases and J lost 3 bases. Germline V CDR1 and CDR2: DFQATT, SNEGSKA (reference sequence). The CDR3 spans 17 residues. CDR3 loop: CSAAIKPGLAGGYEQYF. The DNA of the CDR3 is TGCAGTGCGGCCATCAAACCGGGACTAGCGGGGGGCTACGAGCAGTACTTC.

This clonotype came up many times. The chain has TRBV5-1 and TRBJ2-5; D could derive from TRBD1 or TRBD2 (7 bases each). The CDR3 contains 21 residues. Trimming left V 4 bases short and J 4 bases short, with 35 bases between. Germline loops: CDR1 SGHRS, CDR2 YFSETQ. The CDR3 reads CASSGYPGGAGRLGKGETQYF. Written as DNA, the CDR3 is TGCGCCAGCAGCGGATACCCAGGGGGGGCGGGGCGCTTAGGAAAAGGAGAGACCCAGTACTTC.

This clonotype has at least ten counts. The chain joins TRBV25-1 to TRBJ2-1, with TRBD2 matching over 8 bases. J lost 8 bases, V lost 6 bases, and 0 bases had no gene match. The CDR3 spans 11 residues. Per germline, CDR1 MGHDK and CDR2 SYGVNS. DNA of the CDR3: TGTGCCAGCAGAGCGGGAGATGAGCAGTTCTTC. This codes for CASRAGDEQFF.

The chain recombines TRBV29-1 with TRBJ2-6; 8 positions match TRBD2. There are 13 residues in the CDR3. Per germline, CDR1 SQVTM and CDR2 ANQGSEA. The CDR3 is CVPGGPGANVLTF. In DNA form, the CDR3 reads TGCGTACCGGGGGGGCCTGGGGCCAACGTCCTGACTTTC. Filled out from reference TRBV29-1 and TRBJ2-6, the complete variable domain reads SAVISQKPSRDICQRGTSLTIQCQVDSQVTMMFWYRQQPGQSLTLIATANQGSEATYESGFVIDKFPISRPNLTFSTLTVSNMSPEDSSIYLCVPGGPGANVLTFGAGSRLTVL.

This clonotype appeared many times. CDR3 nucleotide sequence: TGCAGTGCTAGAGATTCAGGGGGCGCTGGGGCCAACGTCCTGACTTTC. It codes for CSARDSGGAGANVLTF. V is TRBV20-1 and J is TRBJ2-6, with 8 positions matching TRBD1. Germline V gene sequence: CDR1 DFQATT, CDR2 SNEGSKA (reference sequence). V gave up 0 bases and J gave up 2 bases; unmatched junction bases: 3. The CDR3 consists of 16 residues.

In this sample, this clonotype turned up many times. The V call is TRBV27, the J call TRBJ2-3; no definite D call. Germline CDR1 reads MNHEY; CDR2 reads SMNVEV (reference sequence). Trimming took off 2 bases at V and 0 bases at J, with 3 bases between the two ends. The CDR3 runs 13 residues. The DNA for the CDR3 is TGTGCCAGCAGTTTACAGAGCACAGATACGCAGTATTTT. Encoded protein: CASSLQSTDTQYF.

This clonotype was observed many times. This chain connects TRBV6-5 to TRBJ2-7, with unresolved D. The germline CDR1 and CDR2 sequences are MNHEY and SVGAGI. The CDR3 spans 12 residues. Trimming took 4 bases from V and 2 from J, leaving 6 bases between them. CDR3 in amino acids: CASSFDTYEQYF. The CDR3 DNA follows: TGTGCCAGCAGTTTCGACACCTACGAGCAGTACTTC.

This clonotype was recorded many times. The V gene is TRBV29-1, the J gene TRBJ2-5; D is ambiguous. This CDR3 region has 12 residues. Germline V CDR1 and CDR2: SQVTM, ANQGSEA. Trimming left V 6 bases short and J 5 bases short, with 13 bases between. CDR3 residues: CSVDDSTETQYF. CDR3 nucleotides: TGCAGCGTCGACGACTCCACGGAGACCCAGTACTTC.

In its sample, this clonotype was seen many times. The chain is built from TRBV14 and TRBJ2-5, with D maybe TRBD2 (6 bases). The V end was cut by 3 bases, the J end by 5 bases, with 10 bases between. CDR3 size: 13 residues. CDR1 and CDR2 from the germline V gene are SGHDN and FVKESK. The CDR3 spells CASSQGLAETQYF. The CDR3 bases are TGTGCCAGCAGCCAGGGACTGGCGGAGACCCAGTACTTC.

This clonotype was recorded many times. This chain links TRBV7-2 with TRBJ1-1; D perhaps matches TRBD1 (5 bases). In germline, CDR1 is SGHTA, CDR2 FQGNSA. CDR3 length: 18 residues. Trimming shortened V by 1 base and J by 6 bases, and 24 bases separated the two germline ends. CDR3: CASSLGYSGRRRGSEAFF. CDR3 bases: TGTGCCAGCAGCTTAGGGTACTCAGGGAGAAGACGGGGCTCTGAAGCTTTCTTT. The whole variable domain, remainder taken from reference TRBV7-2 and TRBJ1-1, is GAGVSQSPSNKVTEKGKDVELRCDPISGHTALYWYRQSLGQGLEFLIYFQGNSAPDKSGLPSDRFSAERTGGSVSTLTIQRTQQEDSAVYLCASSLGYSGRRRGSEAFFGQGTRLTVV.

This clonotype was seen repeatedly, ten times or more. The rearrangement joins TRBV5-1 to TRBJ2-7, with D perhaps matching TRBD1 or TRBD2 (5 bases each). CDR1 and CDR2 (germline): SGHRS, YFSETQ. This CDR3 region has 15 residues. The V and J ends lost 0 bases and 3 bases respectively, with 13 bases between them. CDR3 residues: CASSLGAGTDYEQYF. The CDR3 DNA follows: TGCGCCAGCAGCTTGGGAGCCGGGACCGACTACGAGCAGTACTTC. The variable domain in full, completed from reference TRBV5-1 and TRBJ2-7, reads KAGVTQTPRYLIKTRGQQVTLSCSPISGHRSVSWYQQTPGQGLQFLFEYFSETQRNKGNFPGRFSGRQFSNSRSEMNVSTLELGDSALYLCASSLGAGTDYEQYFGPGTRLTVT.

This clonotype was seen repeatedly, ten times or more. The CDR3 sequence is CASSLWQQISYNEQFF. CDR3 DNA sequence: TGTGCCAGCAGCTTGTGGCAGCAAATCTCCTACAATGAGCAGTTCTTC. The chain joins TRBV5-8 to TRBJ2-1; D unresolved. The ends were cut back, 1 base at V and 0 bases at J, with 11 bases in the middle. Germline CDR1 and CDR2: SGHTS and YDEGEE. This CDR3 is built from 16 residues.

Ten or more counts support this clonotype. The DNA for the CDR3 is TGCGCCAGCAGCCTCAGGGGAGCGGGAGTTAGCTACGAGCAGTACTTC. As protein: CASSLRGAGVSYEQYF. J is TRBJ2-7 and V is TRBV5-1; TRBD2 matches 8 bases. Germline V gives CDR1 SGHRS, CDR2 YFSETQ. This CDR3 has 16 residues. The junction had 12 bases not matched to a gene; V was cut back by 4 bases and J by 3 bases.

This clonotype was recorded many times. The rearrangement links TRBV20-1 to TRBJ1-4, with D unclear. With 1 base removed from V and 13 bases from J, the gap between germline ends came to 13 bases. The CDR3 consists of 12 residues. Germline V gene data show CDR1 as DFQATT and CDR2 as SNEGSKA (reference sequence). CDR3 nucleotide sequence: TGCAGTGCTAGAGGGCCCCAAAAAGGACTGTTTTTT. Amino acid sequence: CSARGPQKGLFF.

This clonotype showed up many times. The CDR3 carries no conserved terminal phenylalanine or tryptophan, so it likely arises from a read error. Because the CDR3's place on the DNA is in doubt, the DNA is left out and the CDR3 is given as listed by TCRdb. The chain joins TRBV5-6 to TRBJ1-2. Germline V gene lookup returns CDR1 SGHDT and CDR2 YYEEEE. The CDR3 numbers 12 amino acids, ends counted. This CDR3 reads CASSSSGWRQIV.

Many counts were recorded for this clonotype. The CDR3 spells CSVTFWAEQYF. CDR3 coding DNA: TGCAGCGTTACCTTTTGGGCGGAGCAGTACTTC. J is TRBJ2-7 and V is TRBV29-1; D is unclear. CDR1 and CDR2 (germline): SQVTM, ANQGSEA. Trimming cost V 5 bases and J 7 bases, with 12 bases left between them. This CDR3 is 11 amino acids long.

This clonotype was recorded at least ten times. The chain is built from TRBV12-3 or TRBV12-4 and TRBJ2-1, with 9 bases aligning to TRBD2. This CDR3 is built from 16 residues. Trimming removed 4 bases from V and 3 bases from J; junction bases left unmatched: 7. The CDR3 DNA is TGTGCCAGCAGTTCCCCTAGCGGGGCCATCTACAATGAGCAGTTCTTC. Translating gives CASSSPSGAIYNEQFF.

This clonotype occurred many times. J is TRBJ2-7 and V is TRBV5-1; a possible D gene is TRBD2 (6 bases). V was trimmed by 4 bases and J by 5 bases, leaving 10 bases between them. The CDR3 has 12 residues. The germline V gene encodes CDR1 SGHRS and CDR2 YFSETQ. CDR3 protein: CASSPTGDEQYF. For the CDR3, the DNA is TGCGCCAGCAGCCCGACGGGGGACGAGCAGTACTTC.